The clone carrying this T cell receptor (beta chain) was detected only a few times. Its target is not known. These data come from a study of T cells after yellow fever vaccination. Study-wide context: Fractions low in cell number were prepared with SMART-Seq v4 Ultra Low Input. Study-level points and caveats: Clonotypes found in both CD4 and CD8 compartments made up a small share.

The CDR3 totals 14 residues. Trimming cost V 1 base and J 1 base, with 7 bases left between them. Per the germline V gene, CDR1 is SGHTA and CDR2 is FQGNSA. TCRdb ran MiXCR on the 5' RACE reads and lists one entry per CDR3 protein. The sample records fewer than 350,000 distinct CDR3 sequences, 8.7% being singletons. The source of this sequence is a man younger than 35 who received the YFV17D yellow fever vaccine. The chain joins TRBV7-2 to TRBJ1-1; no definite D call. The sequenced sample was PBMCs, obtained on the day of the first yellow fever vaccination. This chain's CDR3 is CASSLVGTNTEAFF. CDR3 nucleotides: TGTGCCAGCAGCTTAGTCGGCACGAACACTGAAGCTTTCTTT.